This T cell receptor beta chain was captured by sequencing in a study of monozygotic twins with inflammatory bowel disease. The CDR3 is 16 residues long. Germline V gives CDR1 MNHEY, CDR2 SVGAGI. Isolation of total RNA was performed on whole blood, with no prior T cell sorting. TCRdb processed the 5' RACE reads again and assigns one entry to each CDR3 protein, with no DNA. In total, the table holds around 230,000 distinct CDR3 sequences. The receptor was derived from a human donor with ulcerative colitis or Crohn's disease, or a healthy co-twin of an affected twin (not recorded which). Sequenced sample: blood. The genes are TRBV6-5 and TRBJ1-1; TCRdb reports TRBD1, a call that lacks DNA to check it against. CDR3 sequence: CASSYSTLGPGTEAFF.